This TCR beta chain was captured by sequencing in a study of shared clonotypes between healthy human individuals. The study's findings and limits: A generally larger estimated richness was seen in naive subsets than in memory subsets. In four donors, around 4.5% of naive CD4 clonotypes appeared in common.

This CDR3 is built from 15 residues. The germline CDR1 and CDR2 sequences are MNHEY and SMNVEV (reference sequence). The J segment lost 2 bases and the V segment lost 5 bases, leaving 3 bases of the junction unmatched. This clone was seen a handful of times. Antigen: not known. Deep level was the assay's run setting. Using roughly 200 ng DNA, tens of thousands of T cell genomes, the sorted-subset replicate PCRs were run. TCRdb's copy holds only in-frame clones and misses some; the assay was immunoSEQ multiplex PCR. The data hold some 790,000 clones, with 72% observed a single time. Specimen: memory CD4+ T cells sorted from blood. Subset noted: CD45RA-negative fraction. The chain uses TRBV27 and TRBJ1-5; TRBD1 aligns across 10 bases. The TCR sequence derives from a woman aged 25 to 39 in good health. Here the CDR3 reads CASSRDRGGNQPQHF. In nucleotides, the CDR3 is TGTGCCAGCAGTAGGGACAGGGGTGGCAATCAGCCCCAGCATTTT.